This TCR beta chain was profiled in a study of T cells in Graves' hyperthyroidism and ophthalmopathy. Study context: The authors collected peripheral blood at initial diagnosis, before any treatment.

Researchers amplified the TCR beta CDR3 regions from RNA transcripts. Carried out on the TCR CDR3, a first-round RT-PCR used the HTBI primer set. From the multiplex PCR reads, TCRdb called clonotypes with MiXCR, one entry per CDR3 protein. The table records roughly 330,000 distinct CDR3 sequences, approximately 15% of them present only once. Looked up from germline, CDR1 is LGHNA and CDR2 is YNFKEQ. The CDR3 sequence is 15 residues long. Trimming cost V 2 bases and J 10 bases, with 18 bases left between them. The TCR comes from a man aged 30 to 39 with Graves' hyperthyroidism. Material: blood. The rearrangement links TRBV4-2 to TRBJ2-1, with TRBD2 as a possible D gene (5 bases). CDR3 protein: CASSQLLSKEVEQFF. The DNA of the CDR3 is TGTGCCAGCAGCCAACTTCTGTCCAAGGAGGTGGAGCAGTTCTTC.